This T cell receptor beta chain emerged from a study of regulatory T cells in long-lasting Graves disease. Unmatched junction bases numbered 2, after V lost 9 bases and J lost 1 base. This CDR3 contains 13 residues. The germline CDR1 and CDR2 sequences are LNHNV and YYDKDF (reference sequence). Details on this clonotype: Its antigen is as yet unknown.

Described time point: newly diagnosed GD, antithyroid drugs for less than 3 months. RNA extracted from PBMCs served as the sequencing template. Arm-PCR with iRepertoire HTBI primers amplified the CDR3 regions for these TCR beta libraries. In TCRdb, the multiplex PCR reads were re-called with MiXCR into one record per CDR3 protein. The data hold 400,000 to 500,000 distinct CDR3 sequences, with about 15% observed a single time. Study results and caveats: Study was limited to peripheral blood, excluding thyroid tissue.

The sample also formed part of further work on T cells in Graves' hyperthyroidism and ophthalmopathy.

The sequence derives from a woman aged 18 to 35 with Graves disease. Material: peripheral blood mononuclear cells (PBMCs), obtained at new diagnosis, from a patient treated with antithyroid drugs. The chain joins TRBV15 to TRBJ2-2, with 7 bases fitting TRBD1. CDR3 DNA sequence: TGTGCCACTGGGACAGAGAACACCGGGGAGCTGTTTTTT. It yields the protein CATGTENTGELFF.